This T cell receptor beta chain was sequenced for a study of blood T cells in healthy people across ages. A sample-barcoded 5' primer and a J-beta primer mix were used in a second PCR of about 6 to 12 cycles. Each CDR3 protein gets one entry after TCRdb re-called the 5' RACE reads with MiXCR. Of some 1.4 million distinct CDR3 sequences detected, 40% to 50% appear once; the ten largest clones hold 7.9%. The germline V and J ends were trimmed by 11 bases and 4 bases, with 19 bases remaining between them. Germline loops: CDR1 SGHVS, CDR2 FQNEAQ. CDR3 length: 14 amino acids. A word on this clonotype: Its antigen is not identified.

Study results and limitations: As age increased, TCR beta diversity per million T cells fell in a roughly linear fashion. The diversity estimates, figures obtained from one million T cells, were considered underestimates.

What was sequenced was blood. The clonotype originates from a woman aged 18-29 years in good health. The V and J genes are TRBV7-8 and TRBJ2-3, with D perhaps TRBD1 (6 bases). In DNA form, the CDR3 reads TGTGCCGGAGTGGATGGAGAGGGGGCAGATACGCAGTATTTT. It yields the protein CAGVDGEGADTQYF.